This TCR beta chain was observed in a study of cytomegalovirus exposure and HLA in healthy donors. Turning to the study itself: In an early release, HLA-typed donors contributed some 82 million unique TCR sequences.

The CDR3 is 15 residues long. Germline V lookup: CDR1 LGHNA, CDR2 YSLEER. V lost 2 bases and J lost 7; bases outside the gene matches: 6. It was with 60 Vbeta and 13 Jbeta primers that the PCR ran. This table comes from immunoSEQ multiplex PCR, and its TCRdb copy is limited to in-frame clones, with some not included. This table has 150,000 or so clones, around 80% appearing once. The sample was PBMCs. The J gene is TRBJ2-2, the V gene TRBV4-3; 8 nucleotides align to TRBD2. This receptor was taken from a woman in her thirties or forties in good health and CMV-seropositive. In DNA form, the CDR3 reads TGCGCCAGCAGCCAACAAAGCGGGAGTGGCGGGGAGCTGTTTTTT. Amino acid sequence: CASSQQSGSGGELFF.